The 20 T cell receptor beta chains listed next were all sequenced from one sample in a study of T cell responses to AZD1222 COVID-19 vaccine. TCRdb keeps only in-frame clones here, not all; method: immunoSEQ multiplex PCR. The table lists 95,000 to 150,000 clones, about 89% of them singletons. The material sequenced was peripheral blood, taken on day 0 of AZD1222 vaccination. These receptors came from an adult in good health.

The chain joins TRBV7-9 to TRBJ2-7; D perhaps matches TRBD2 (6 bases). Germline V gene data show CDR1 as SEHNR and CDR2 as FQNEAQ (reference sequence). CDR3 length equals 15 residues. Trimming stripped 0 bases from V and 5 bases from J, with 14 bases between. CDR3 amino acids: CASSLATRGANEQYF. CDR3 coding DNA: TGTGCCAGCAGCTTAGCGACTAGAGGGGCAAACGAGCAGTACTTC.

With regard to this clone: At the DNA level, this CDR3 is encoded by other sequences in the same sample as well. The chain has TRBV28 and TRBJ2-5; D gene uncertain. The germline V gene has CDR1 MDHEN and CDR2 SYDVKM. Trimming took off 5 bases at V and 4 bases at J, with 11 bases between the two ends. This CDR3 has 13 residues. The CDR3 spells CASSPSGSETQYF. CDR3 bases: TGTGCCAGCAGTCCCTCGGGCTCAGAGACCCAGTACTTC.

The sample holds one count of this clone. The chain combines TRBV7-8 with TRBJ1-4, with a weak D call TRBD1 (5 bases). CDR1 is SGHVS, CDR2 FQNEAQ, per germline. V lost 0 bases to trimming and J lost 2 bases, with 13 bases between them. The CDR3 is 17 amino acids. CDR3 nucleotides: TGTGCCAGCAGCTTAGCGGGGGGGGAGGCGACTAATGAAAAACTGTTTTTT. Its protein product is CASSLAGGEATNEKLFF.

The V call is TRBV6-5, the J call TRBJ2-5, with D possibly TRBD2 on 6 matching bases. The CDR3 is made up of 14 amino acids. V lost 7 bases to trimming and J lost 7 bases, with 19 bases between them. Germline V CDR1 and CDR2: MNHEY, SVGAGI. The CDR3 bases are TGTGCCAGCACCCCAGGCAGCGCGCGGGGGACCCAGTACTTC. It is translated as CASTPGSARGTQYF.

This sequence joins TRBV6-5 and TRBJ1-2, with 8 bases aligning to TRBD1. This CDR3 is built from 14 residues. CDR1 and CDR2 from the germline V gene are MNHEY and SVGAGI. V lost 4 bases, J lost 8 bases, and 9 bases stayed unmatched. In DNA, the CDR3 is TGTGCCAGCAGTTCAAGACAGGGGAATATAGGCTACACCTTC. Translated, it gives CASSSRQGNIGYTF.

This clone turned up a few times. The chain recombines TRBV10-2 with TRBJ2-1, with D hard to call. Germline assignment: CDR1 WSHSY and CDR2 SAAADI. V gave up 3 bases and J gave up 8 bases, with 5 bases separating them. This CDR3 has 11 residues. CDR3 sequence reads: CASSDRYEQFF. As DNA, the CDR3 is TGCGCCAGCAGTGACAGGTATGAGCAGTTCTTC.

V usage is TRBV7-2 and J usage is TRBJ1-1, with a weak D call TRBD1 (6 bases). The CDR3 has 14 amino acids. Per germline, CDR1 SGHTA and CDR2 FQGNSA. V was trimmed by 5 bases and J by 2 bases, leaving 12 bases between them. The CDR3 region is CASSVGTLNTEAFF. The CDR3 coding sequence is TGTGCCAGCAGCGTGGGGACACTTAACACTGAAGCTTTCTTT.

The CDR3: CASSVVDRGTYNEQFF. DNA of the CDR3: TGTGCCAGCAGCGTAGTCGACAGGGGGACCTACAATGAGCAGTTCTTC. This sequence joins TRBV9 and TRBJ2-1, with TRBD1 identical over 9 bases. Germline assignment: CDR1 SGDLS and CDR2 YYNGEE. The CDR3 consists of 16 residues. V lost 0 bases and J lost 2; bases outside the gene matches: 3.

The V call is TRBV6-5, the J call TRBJ2-6; D not certain. Looked up from germline, CDR1 is MNHEY and CDR2 is SVGAGI. The CDR3 is 14 residues long. V was pared by 6 bases and J by 3 bases, with 9 bases between. The CDR3 here is CASSLPDGANVLTF. The CDR3 nucleotides are TGTGCCAGCAGCCTCCCTGATGGGGCCAACGTCCTGACTTTC.

The V gene is TRBV11-2, the J gene TRBJ1-5, with a tentative D call TRBD1 (5 bases). The V end lost 0 bases, the J end lost 5 bases, and 11 bases lay between the germline ends. Germline V lookup: CDR1 SGHAT, CDR2 FQNNGV. The CDR3 consists of 15 residues. The CDR3 bases are TGTGCCAGCAGCTTAGATTCTCAGGGAGATCAGCCCCAGCATTTT. Its translation is CASSLDSQGDQPQHF.

The chain recombines TRBV30 with TRBJ1-4, with D unclear. The CDR3 is 14 residues long. Trimming left V 4 bases short and J 15 bases short, with 24 bases between. The germline gives CDR1 GTSNPN, CDR2 SVGIG (reference sequence). This CDR3 reads CAWNTGQAQVKVFF. CDR3 nucleotide sequence: TGTGCCTGGAATACGGGCCAGGCCCAAGTTAAGGTGTTTTTT.

The J gene is TRBJ1-2, the V gene TRBV7-8; no reliable D call. Germline V gene data show CDR1 as SGHVS and CDR2 as FQNEAQ. V lost 2 bases and J lost 5, with 9 bases in between. This CDR3 has 13 amino acids. The CDR3 here is CASSLSGSYGYTF. Written as DNA, the CDR3 is TGTGCCAGCAGCTTATCGGGGTCTTATGGCTACACCTTC. Complete variable domain (other parts from reference TRBV7-8 and TRBJ1-2): GAGVSQSPRYKVAKRGQDVALRCDPISGHVSLFWYQQALGQGPEFLTYFQNEAQLDKSGLPSDRFFAERPEGSVSTLKIQRTQQEDSAVYLCASSLSGSYGYTFGSGTRLTVV.

CDR3 sequence: CASSPVRGRTDTQYF. Here the CDR3 DNA reads TGTGCCAGCAGCCCCGTGAGGGGACGCACAGATACGCAGTATTTT. The J gene is TRBJ2-3, the V gene TRBV7-6, with D perhaps given as TRBD1 or TRBD2 (5 bases each). The V end was cut by 5 bases, the J end by 1 base, with 13 bases between. In germline, CDR1 is SGHVS, CDR2 FNYEAQ. The CDR3 runs 15 residues.

This chain joins TRBV19 and TRBJ1-4, with D hard to call. The CDR3 contains 14 residues. The V end lost 4 bases, the J end lost 7 bases, and 13 bases lay between the germline ends. The germline V gene has CDR1 LNHDA and CDR2 SQIVND (reference sequence). CDR3 DNA: TGTGCCAGTAGTACAGGACCGCGGAGTGAAAAACTGTTTTTT. Its protein is CASSTGPRSEKLFF.

The genes are TRBV11-2 and TRBJ2-2, with D perhaps TRBD1 (6 bases). Germline V gene data show CDR1 as SGHAT and CDR2 as FQNNGV. The V end was cut by 5 bases, the J end by 7 bases, with 11 bases between. The CDR3 is 13 residues long. CDR3 protein: CASSPQGYGELFF. CDR3 coding DNA: TGTGCCAGCAGCCCACAGGGCTACGGGGAGCTGTTTTTT.

The rearrangement uses TRBV19 and TRBJ1-1, with 7 positions matching TRBD1. The CDR3 contains 14 residues. With V trimmed by 5 bases and J by 2 bases, 5 bases remained unmatched. CDR1 is LNHDA, CDR2 SQIVND, per germline (reference sequence). CDR3 amino acids: CASSLGQLNTEAFF. The CDR3 DNA follows: TGTGCCAGTAGTCTGGGACAGTTAAACACTGAAGCTTTCTTT.

The chain has TRBV5-1 and TRBJ2-2; D not certain. The V end was cut by 2 bases, the J end by 0 bases, with 8 bases between. The V gene's germline CDR1 is SGHRS and CDR2 YFSETQ. This CDR3 comprises 15 residues. The CDR3, as DNA: TGCGCCAGCAGCTTCGATCAACCGAACACCGGGGAGCTGTTTTTT. Protein sequence: CASSFDQPNTGELFF. Looking up the rest from reference TRBV5-1 and TRBJ2-2 gives the full variable domain: KAGVTQTPRYLIKTRGQQVTLSCSPISGHRSVSWYQQTPGQGLQFLFEYFSETQRNKGNFPGRFSGRQFSNSRSEMNVSTLELGDSALYLCASSFDQPNTGELFFGEGSRLTVL.

The chain employs TRBV6-5 and TRBJ2-7; D call uncertain. Germline V gene sequence: CDR1 MNHEY, CDR2 SVGAGI. This CDR3 comprises 13 residues. Deletions cut 6 bases from V and 0 bases from J, with 9 bases between. The CDR3 nucleotides are TGTGCCAGCAGATTAGACGGCTCCTACGAGCAGTACTTC. As protein: CASRLDGSYEQYF.

This clone was recorded only once. The chain is built from TRBV7-2 and TRBJ1-4; maybe TRBD1 (6 bases). This CDR3 is 14 amino acids long. Trimming left V 4 bases short and J 3 bases short, with 9 bases between. Per germline, CDR1 SGHTA and CDR2 FQGNSA. The CDR3 DNA reads as TGTGCCAGCAGCTCCCAGGGGTCTAATGAAAAACTGTTTTTT. It yields the protein CASSSQGSNEKLFF.

The chain recombines TRBV7-2 with TRBJ2-3; 8 bases match TRBD2. V was pared by 1 base and J by 2 bases, with 14 bases of the junction left unmatched. CDR1 SGHTA and CDR2 FQGNSA come from the germline V gene. The CDR3 extends over 19 amino acids. The CDR3 here is CASSLVSPRGGTSTDTQYF. The CDR3, as DNA: TGTGCCAGCAGCTTAGTCTCTCCCCGCGGGGGGACATCCACAGATACGCAGTATTTT.